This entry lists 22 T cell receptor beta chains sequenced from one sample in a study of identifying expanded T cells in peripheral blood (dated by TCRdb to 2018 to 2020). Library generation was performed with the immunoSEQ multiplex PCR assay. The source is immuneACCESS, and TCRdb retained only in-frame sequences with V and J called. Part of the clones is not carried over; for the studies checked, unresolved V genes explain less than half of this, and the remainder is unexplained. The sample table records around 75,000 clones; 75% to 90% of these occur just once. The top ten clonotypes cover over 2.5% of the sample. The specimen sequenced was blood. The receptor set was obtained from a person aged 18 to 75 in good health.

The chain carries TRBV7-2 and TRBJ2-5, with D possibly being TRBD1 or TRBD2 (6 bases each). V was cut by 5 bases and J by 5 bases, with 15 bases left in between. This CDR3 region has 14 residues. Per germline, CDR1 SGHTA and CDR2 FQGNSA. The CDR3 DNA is TGTGCCAGCAGCGATGGACGGGGGCGGGAGACCCAGTACTTC. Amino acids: CASSDGRGRETQYF.

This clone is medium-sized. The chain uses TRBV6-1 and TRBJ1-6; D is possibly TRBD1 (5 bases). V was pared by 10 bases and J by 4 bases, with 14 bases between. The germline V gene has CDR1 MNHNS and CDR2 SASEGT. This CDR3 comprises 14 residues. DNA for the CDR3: TGTGCCACCAACCCGGGACCATATAATTCACCCCTCCACTTT. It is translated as CATNPGPYNSPLHF.

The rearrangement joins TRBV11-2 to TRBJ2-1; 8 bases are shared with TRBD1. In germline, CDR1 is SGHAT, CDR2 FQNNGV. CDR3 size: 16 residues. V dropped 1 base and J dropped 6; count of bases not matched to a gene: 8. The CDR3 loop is CASSLASGGLGNEQFF. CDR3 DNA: TGTGCCAGCAGCTTAGCCTCAGGGGGCTTAGGCAATGAGCAGTTCTTC.

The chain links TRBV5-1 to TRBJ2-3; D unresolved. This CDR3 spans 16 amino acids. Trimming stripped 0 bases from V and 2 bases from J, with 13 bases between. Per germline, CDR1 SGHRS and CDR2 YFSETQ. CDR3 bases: TGCGCCAGCAGCTTGGCTTTGTACCAGCTCACAGATACGCAGTATTTT. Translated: CASSLALYQLTDTQYF. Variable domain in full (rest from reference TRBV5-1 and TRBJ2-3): KAGVTQTPRYLIKTRGQQVTLSCSPISGHRSVSWYQQTPGQGLQFLFEYFSETQRNKGNFPGRFSGRQFSNSRSEMNVSTLELGDSALYLCASSLALYQLTDTQYFGPGTRLTVL.

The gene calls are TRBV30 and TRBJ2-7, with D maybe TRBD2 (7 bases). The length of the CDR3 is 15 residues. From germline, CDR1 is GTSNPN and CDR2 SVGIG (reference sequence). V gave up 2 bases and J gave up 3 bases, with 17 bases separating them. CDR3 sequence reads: CAWSPPGGGDYEQYF. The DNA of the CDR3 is TGTGCCTGGAGTCCCCCCGGAGGGGGGGACTACGAGCAGTACTTC.

The CDR3 bases are TGTGCCAGCAGCGCCACAACAGGGAGCTATGGCTACACCTTC. The encoded protein is CASSATTGSYGYTF. The chain carries TRBV4-2 and TRBJ1-2, with D possibly matching TRBD1 (6 bases). CDR3 size: 14 residues. CDR1 and CDR2 from the germline V gene are LGHNA and YNFKEQ. Deletions cut 5 bases from V and 4 bases from J, with 14 bases between.

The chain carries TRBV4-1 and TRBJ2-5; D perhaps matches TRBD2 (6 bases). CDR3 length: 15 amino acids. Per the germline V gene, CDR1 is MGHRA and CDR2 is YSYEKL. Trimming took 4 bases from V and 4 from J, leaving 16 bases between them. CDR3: CASSPFSGRGETQYF. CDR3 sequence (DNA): TGCGCCAGCAGCCCATTTAGCGGACGGGGAGAGACCCAGTACTTC.

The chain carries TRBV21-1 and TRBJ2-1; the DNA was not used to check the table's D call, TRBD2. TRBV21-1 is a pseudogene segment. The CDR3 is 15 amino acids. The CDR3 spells CASSKDARVGNEQFF. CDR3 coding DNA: TGTGCCAGCAGCAAAGATGCGAGGGTGGGCAATGAGCAGTTCTTC.

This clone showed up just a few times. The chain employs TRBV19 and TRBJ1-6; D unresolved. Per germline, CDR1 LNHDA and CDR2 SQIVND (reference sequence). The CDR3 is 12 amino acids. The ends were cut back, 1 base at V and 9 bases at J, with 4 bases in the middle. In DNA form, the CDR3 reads TGTGCCAGTAGTATAGGGGGTTCACCCCTCCACTTT. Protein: CASSIGGSPLHF.

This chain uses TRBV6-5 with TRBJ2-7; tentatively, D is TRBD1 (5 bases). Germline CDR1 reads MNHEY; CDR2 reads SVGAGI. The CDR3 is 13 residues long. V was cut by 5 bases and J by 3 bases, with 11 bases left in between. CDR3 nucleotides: TGTGCCAGCAGTACTGACAGCTACTACGAGCAGTACTTC. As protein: CASSTDSYYEQYF.

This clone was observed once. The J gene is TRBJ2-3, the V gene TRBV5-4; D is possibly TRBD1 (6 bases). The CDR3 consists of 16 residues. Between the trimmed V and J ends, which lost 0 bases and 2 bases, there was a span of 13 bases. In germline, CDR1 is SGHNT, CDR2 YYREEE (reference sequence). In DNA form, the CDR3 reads TGTGCCAGCAGCTTGGACAGGTTGGGGGCCACAGATACGCAGTATTTT. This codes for CASSLDRLGATDTQYF.

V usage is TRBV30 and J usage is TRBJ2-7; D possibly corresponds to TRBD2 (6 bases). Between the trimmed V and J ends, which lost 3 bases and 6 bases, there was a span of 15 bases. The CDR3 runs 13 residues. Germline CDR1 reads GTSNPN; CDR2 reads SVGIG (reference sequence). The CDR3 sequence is CAWRWGGKGEQYF. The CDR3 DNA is TGTGCCTGGAGGTGGGGAGGTAAAGGCGAGCAGTACTTC. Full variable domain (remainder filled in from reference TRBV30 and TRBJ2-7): SQTIHQWPATLVQPVGSPLSLECTVEGTSNPNLYWYRQAAGRGLQLLFYSVGIGQISSEVPQNLSASRPQDRQFILSSKKLLLSDSGFYLCAWRWGGKGEQYFGPGTRLTVT.

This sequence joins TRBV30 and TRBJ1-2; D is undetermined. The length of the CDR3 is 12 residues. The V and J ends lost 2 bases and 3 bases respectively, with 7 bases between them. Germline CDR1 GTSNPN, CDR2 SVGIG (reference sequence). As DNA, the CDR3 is TGTGCCTGGAGTCCGACGGACTATGGCTACACCTTC. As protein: CAWSPTDYGYTF.

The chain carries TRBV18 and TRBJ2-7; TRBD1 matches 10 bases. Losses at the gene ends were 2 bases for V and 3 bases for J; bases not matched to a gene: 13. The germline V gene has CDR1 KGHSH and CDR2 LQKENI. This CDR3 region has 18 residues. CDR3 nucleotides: TGTGCCAGCTCACCATCGGCTCCGGGACAGGGGCTTTTCTACGAGCAGTACTTC. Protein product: CASSPSAPGQGLFYEQYF.

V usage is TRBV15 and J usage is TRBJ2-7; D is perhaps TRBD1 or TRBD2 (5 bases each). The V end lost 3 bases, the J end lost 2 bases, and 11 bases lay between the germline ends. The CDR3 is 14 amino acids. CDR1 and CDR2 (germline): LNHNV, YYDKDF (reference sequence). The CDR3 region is CATSRGTGTYEQYF. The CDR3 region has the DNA TGTGCCACCAGCAGGGGGACCGGGACCTACGAGCAGTACTTC.

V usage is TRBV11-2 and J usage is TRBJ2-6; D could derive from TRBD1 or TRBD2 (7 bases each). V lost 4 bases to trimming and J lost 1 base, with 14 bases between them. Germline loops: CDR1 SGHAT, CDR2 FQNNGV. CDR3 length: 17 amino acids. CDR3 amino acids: CASSWGRGLSGANVLTF. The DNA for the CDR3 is TGTGCCAGCAGCTGGGGGAGGGGGCTTTCTGGGGCCAACGTCCTGACTTTC.

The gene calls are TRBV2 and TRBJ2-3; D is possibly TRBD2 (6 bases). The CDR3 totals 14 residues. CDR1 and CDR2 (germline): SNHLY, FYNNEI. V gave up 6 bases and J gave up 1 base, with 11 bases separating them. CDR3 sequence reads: CASSPWGGTDTQYF. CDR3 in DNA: TGTGCCAGCAGCCCCTGGGGGGGCACAGATACGCAGTATTTT.

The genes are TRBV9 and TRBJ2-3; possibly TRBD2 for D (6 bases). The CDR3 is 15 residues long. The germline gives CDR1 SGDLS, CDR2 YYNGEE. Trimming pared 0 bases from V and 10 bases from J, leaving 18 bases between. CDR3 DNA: TGTGCCAGCAGCGTAGATATCGGAGGGGAGGCCCCGCAGTATTTT. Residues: CASSVDIGGEAPQYF.

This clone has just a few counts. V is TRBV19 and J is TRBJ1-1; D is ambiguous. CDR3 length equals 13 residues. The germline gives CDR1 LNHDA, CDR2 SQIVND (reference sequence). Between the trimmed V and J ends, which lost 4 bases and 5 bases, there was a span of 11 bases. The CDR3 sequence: CASSRTRGTEAFF. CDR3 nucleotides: TGTGCCAGTAGTAGGACGAGAGGTACTGAAGCTTTCTTT.

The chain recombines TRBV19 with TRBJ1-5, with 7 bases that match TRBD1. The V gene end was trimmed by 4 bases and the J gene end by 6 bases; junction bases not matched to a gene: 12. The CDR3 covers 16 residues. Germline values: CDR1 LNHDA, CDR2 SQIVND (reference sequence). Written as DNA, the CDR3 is TGTGCCAGTAGTACCGTTACAGGGGAGCGTTTTCAGCCCCAGCATTTT. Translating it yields CASSTVTGERFQPQHF.

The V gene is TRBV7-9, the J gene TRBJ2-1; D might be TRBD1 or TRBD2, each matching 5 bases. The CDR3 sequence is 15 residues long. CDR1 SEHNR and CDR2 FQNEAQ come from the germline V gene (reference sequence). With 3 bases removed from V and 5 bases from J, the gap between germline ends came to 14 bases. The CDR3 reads CASSFRGVDNNEQFF. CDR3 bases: TGTGCCAGCAGCTTTCGAGGGGTGGACAACAATGAGCAGTTCTTC.

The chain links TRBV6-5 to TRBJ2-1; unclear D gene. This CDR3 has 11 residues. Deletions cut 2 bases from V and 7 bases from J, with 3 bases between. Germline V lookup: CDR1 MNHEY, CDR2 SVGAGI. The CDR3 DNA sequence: TGTGCCAGCAGTTACGGAAATGAGCAGTTCTTC. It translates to CASSYGNEQFF.